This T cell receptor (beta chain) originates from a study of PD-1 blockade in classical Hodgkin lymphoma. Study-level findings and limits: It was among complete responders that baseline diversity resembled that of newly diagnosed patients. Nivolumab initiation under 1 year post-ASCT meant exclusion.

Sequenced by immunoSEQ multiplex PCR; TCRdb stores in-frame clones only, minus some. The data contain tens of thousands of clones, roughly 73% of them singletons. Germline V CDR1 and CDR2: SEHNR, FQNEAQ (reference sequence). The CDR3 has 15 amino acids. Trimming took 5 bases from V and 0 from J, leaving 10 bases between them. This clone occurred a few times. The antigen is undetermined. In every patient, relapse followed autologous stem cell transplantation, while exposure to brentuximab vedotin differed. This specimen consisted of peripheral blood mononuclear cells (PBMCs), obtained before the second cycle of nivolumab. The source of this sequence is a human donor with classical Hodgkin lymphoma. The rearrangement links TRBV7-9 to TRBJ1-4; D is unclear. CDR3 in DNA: TGTGCCAGCAGCATTTACATTACAACTAATGAAAAACTGTTTTTT. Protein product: CASSIYITTNEKLFF.